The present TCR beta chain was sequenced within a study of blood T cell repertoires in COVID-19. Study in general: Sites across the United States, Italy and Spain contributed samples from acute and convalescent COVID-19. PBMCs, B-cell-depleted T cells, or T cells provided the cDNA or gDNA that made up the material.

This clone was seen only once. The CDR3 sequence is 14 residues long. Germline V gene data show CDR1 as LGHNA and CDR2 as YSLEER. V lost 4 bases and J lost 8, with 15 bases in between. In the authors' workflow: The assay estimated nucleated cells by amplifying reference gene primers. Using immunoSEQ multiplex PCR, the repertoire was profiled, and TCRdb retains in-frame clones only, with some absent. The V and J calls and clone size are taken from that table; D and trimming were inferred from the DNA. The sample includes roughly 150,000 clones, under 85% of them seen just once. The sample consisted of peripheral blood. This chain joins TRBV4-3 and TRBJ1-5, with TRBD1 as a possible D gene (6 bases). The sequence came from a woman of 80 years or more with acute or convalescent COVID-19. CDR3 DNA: TGCGCCAGCAGCCCTAGACACTCAGGGGAGCCCCAGCATTTT. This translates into CASSPRHSGEPQHF.